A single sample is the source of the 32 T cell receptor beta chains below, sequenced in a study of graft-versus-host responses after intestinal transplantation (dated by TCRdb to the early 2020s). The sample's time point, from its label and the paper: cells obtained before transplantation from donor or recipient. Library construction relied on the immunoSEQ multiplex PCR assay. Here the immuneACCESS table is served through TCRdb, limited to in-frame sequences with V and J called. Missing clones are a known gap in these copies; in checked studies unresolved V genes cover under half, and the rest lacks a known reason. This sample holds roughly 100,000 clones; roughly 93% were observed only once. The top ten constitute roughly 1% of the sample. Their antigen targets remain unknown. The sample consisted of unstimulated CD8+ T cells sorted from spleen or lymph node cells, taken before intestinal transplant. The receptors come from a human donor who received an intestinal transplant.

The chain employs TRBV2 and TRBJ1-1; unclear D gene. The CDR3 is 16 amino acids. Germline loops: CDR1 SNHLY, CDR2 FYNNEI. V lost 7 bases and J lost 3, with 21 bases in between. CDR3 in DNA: TGTGCCAGCAATGGCCGACAACAGTCGGGGTACACTGAAGCTTTCTTT. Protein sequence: CASNGRQQSGYTEAFF.

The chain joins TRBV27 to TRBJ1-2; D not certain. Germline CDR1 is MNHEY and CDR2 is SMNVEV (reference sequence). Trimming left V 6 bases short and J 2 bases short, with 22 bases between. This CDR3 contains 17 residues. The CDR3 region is CASSLSTVAVPNYGYTF. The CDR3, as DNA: TGTGCCAGCAGCCTCTCTACAGTGGCAGTCCCCAACTATGGCTACACCTTC.

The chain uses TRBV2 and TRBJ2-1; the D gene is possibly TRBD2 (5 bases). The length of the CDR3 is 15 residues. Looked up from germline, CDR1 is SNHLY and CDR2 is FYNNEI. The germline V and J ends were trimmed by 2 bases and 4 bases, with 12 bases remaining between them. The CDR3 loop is CASSEPPREYNEQFF. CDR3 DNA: TGTGCCAGCAGTGAACCCCCCCGGGAATACAATGAGCAGTTCTTC.

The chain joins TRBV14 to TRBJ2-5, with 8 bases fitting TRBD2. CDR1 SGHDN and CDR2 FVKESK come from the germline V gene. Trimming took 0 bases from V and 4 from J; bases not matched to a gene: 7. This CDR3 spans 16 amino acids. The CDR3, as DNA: TGTGCCAGCAGCCAAGATTCCAGCGGGGGAATAGAGACCCAGTACTTC. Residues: CASSQDSSGGIETQYF.

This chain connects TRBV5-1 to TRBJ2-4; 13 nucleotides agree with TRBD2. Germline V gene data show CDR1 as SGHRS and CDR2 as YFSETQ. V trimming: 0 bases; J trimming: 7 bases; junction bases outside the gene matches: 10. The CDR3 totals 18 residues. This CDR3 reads CASSLGLAGGKGDNIQYF. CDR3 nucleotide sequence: TGCGCCAGCAGCTTGGGACTAGCGGGGGGAAAGGGAGATAACATTCAGTACTTC.

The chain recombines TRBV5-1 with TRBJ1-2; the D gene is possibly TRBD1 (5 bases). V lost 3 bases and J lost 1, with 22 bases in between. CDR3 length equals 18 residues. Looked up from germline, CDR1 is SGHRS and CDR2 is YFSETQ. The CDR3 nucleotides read TGCGCCAGCAGCTCCCTCCAGGGTGGGGTAGAGGTTAACTATGGCTACACCTTC. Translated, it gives CASSSLQGGVEVNYGYTF.

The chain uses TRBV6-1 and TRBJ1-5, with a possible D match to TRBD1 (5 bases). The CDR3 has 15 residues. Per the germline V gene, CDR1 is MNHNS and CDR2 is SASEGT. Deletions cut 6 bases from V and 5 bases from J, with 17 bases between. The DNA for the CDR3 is TGTGCCAGCAGGGGACGGGAGGGAAGTTATCAGCCCCAGCATTTT. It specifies CASRGREGSYQPQHF.

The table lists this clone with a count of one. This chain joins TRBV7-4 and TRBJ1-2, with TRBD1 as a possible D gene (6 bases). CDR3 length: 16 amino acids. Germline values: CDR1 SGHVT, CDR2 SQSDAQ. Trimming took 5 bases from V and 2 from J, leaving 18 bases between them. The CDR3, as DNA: TGTGCCAGCAGCCCAAATCTACAGGGTTCCAACTATGGCTACACCTTC. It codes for CASSPNLQGSNYGYTF.

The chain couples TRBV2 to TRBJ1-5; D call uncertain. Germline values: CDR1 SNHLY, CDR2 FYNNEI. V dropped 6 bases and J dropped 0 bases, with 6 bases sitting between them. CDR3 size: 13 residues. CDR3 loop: CASRELSNQPQHF. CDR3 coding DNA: TGTGCCAGCAGGGAACTTAGCAATCAGCCCCAGCATTTT.

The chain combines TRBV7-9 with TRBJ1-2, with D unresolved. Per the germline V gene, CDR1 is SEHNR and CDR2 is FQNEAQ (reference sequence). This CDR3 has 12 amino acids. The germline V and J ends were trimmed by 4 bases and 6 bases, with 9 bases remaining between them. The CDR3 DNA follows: TGTGCCAGCAGCTCCCAGGCAGATGGCTACACCTTC. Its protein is CASSSQADGYTF.

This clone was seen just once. The DNA for the CDR3 is TGTGCCAGCAGTGGGTCAGTCGATAACTATGGCTACACCTTC. It specifies CASSGSVDNYGYTF. The rearrangement uses TRBV11-2 and TRBJ1-2; no firm D call. Trimming pared 6 bases from V and 1 base from J, leaving 12 bases between. Germline V gene lookup returns CDR1 SGHAT and CDR2 FQNNGV. The CDR3 length is 14 residues.

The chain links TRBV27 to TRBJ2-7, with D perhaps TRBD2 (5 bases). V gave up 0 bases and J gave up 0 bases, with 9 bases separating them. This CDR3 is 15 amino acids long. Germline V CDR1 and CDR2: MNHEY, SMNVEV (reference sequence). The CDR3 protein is CASSLSTGSSYEQYF. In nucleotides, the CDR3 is TGTGCCAGCAGTTTATCGACGGGAAGCTCCTACGAGCAGTACTTC.

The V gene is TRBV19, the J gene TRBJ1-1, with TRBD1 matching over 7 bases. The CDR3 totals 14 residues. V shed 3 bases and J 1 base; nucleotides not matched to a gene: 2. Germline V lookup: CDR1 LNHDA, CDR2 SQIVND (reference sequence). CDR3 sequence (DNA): TGTGCCAGTAGTATGACAGGGCCGAACACTGAAGCTTTCTTT. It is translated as CASSMTGPNTEAFF.

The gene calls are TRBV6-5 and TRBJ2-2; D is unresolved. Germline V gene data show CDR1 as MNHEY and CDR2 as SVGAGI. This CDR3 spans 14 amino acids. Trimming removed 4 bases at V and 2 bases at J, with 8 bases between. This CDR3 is CASSSSQNTGELFF. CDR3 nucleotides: TGTGCCAGCAGTTCCTCCCAAAACACCGGGGAGCTGTTTTTT.

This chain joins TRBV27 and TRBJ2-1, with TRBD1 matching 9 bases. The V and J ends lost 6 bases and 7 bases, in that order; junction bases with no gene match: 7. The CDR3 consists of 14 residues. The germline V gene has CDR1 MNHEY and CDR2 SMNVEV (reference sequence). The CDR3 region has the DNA TGTGCCAGCAGGACAATACAGGGGGCGAATGAGCAGTTCTTC. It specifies CASRTIQGANEQFF.

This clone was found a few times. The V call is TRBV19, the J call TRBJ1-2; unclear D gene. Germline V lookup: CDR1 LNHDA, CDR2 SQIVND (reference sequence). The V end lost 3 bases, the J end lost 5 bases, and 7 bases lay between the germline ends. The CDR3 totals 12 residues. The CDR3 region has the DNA TGTGCCAGTAGTATCGACTATTATGGCTACACCTTC. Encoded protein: CASSIDYYGYTF. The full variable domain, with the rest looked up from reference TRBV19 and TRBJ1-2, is DGGITQSPKYLFRKEGQNVTLSCEQNLNHDAMYWYRQDPGQGLRLIYYSQIVNDFQKGDIAEGYSVSREKKESFPLTVTSAQKNPTAFYLCASSIDYYGYTFGSGTRLTVV.

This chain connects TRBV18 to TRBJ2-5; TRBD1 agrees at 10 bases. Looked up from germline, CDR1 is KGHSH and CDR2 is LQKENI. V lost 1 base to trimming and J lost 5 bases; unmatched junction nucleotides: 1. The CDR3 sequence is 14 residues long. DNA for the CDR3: TGTGCCAGCTCACCACAGGACAGGGGGGAGACCCAGTACTTC. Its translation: CASSPQDRGETQYF.

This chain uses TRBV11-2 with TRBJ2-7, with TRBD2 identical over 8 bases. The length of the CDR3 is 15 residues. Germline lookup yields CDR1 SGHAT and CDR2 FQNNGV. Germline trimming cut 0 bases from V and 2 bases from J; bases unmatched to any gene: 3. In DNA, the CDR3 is TGTGCCAGCAGCTTAGAGGTAGCGGGGACCTACGAGCAGTACTTC. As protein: CASSLEVAGTYEQYF.

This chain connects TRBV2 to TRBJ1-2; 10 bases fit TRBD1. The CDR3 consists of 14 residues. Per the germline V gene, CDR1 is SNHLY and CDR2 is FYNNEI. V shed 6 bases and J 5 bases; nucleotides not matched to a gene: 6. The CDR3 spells CASSPGQGTYGYTF. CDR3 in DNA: TGTGCCAGCAGCCCGGGACAGGGGACTTATGGCTACACCTTC.

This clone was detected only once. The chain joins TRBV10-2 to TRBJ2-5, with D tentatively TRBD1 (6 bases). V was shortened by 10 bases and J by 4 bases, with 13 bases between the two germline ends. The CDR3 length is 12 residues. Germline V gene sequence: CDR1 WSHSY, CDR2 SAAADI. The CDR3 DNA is TGCGCCACCACAGGGTCGGGAGAGACCCAGTACTTC. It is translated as CATTGSGETQYF.

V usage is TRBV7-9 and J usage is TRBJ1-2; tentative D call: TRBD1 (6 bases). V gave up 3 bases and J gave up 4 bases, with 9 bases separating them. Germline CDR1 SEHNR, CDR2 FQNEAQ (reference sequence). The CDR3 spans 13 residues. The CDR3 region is CASSLTGGYGYTF. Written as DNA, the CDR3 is TGTGCCAGCAGCTTGACAGGTGGCTATGGCTACACCTTC. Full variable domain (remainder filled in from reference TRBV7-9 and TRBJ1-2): DTGVSQNPRHKITKRGQNVTFRCDPISEHNRLYWYRQTLGQGPEFLTYFQNEAQLEKSRLLSDRFSAERPKGSFSTLEIQRTEQGDSAMYLCASSLTGGYGYTFGSGTRLTVV.

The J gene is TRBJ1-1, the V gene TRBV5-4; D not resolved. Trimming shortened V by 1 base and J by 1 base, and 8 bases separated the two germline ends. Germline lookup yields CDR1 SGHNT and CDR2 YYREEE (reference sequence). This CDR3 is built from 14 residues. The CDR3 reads CASSLYQENTEAFF. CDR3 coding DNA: TGTGCCAGCAGCTTGTACCAGGAGAACACTGAAGCTTTCTTT.

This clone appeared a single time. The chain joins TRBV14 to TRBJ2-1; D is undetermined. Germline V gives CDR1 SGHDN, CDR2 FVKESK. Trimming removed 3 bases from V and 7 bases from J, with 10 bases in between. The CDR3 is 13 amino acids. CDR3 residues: CASSQGYWNEQFF. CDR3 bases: TGTGCCAGCAGCCAGGGTTACTGGAATGAGCAGTTCTTC.

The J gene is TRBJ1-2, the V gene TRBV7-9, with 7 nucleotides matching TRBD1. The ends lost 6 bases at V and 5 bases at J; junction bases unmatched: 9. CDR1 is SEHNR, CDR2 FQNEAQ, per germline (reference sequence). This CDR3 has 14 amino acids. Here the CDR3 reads CASSPTGDPYGYTF. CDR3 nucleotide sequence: TGTGCCAGCAGTCCCACAGGGGACCCTTATGGCTACACCTTC. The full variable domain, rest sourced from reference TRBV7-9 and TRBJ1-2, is DTGVSQNPRHKITKRGQNVTFRCDPISEHNRLYWYRQTLGQGPEFLTYFQNEAQLEKSRLLSDRFSAERPKGSFSTLEIQRTEQGDSAMYLCASSPTGDPYGYTFGSGTRLTVV.

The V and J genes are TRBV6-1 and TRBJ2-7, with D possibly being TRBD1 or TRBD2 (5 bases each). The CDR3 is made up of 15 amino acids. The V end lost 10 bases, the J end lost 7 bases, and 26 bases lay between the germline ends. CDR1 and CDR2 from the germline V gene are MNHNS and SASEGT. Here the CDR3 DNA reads TGTGCCACCCTGAGTTGGGACCGGGACGTTGAGGAGCAGTACTTC. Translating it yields CATLSWDRDVEEQYF.

In DNA form, the CDR3 reads TGTGCCAGCAGCTCCCCAATTACAGGGAACTACAATGAGCAGTTCTTC. It codes for CASSSPITGNYNEQFF. The gene calls are TRBV27 and TRBJ2-1; D perhaps matches TRBD1 (6 bases). The CDR3 has 16 amino acids. Germline CDR1 MNHEY, CDR2 SMNVEV (reference sequence). V was trimmed by 6 bases and J by 3 bases, leaving 18 bases between them.

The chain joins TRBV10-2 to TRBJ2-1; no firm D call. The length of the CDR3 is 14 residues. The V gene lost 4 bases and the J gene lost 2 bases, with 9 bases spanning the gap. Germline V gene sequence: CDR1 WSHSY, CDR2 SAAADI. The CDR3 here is CASSGRVAYNEQFF. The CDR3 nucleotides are TGCGCCAGCAGTGGTCGGGTAGCCTACAATGAGCAGTTCTTC.

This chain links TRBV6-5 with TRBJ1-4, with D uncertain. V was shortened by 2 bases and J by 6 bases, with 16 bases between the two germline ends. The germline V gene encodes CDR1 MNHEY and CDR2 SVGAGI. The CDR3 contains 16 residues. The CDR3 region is CASSYHGSRRDEKLFF. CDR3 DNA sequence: TGTGCCAGCAGTTACCACGGATCTCGCCGAGATGAAAAACTGTTTTTT.

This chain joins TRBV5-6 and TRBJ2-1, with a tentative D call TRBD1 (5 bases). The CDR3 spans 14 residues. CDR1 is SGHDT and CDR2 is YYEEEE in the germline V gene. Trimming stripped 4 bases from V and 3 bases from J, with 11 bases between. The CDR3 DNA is TGTGCCAGCAGCACAAGGACACACTACAATGAGCAGTTCTTC. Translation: CASSTRTHYNEQFF.

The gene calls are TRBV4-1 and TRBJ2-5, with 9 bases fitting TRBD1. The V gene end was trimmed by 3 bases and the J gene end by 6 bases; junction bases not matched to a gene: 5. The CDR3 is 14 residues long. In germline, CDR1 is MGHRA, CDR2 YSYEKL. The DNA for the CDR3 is TGCGCCAGCAGCCAGGACAGGGGCACGCAGACCCAGTACTTC. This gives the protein CASSQDRGTQTQYF.

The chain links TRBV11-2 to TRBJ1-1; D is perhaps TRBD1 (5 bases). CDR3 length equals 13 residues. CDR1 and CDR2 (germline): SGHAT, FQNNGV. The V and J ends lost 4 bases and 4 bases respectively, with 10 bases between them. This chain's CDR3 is CASSSGVFTEAFF. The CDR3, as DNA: TGTGCCAGCAGCTCGGGGGTGTTCACTGAAGCTTTCTTT.

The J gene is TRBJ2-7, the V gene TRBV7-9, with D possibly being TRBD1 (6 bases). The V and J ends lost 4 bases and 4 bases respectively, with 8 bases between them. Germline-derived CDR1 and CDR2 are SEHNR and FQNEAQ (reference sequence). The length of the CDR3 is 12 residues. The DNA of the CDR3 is TGTGCCAGCAGCTCCCAGGGGTACGAGCAGTACTTC. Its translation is CASSSQGYEQYF.